One and the same sample provided the 21 T cell receptor beta chains below, sequenced in a study of Ad26.COV2.S vaccination and SARS-CoV-2 variants. The data were produced by immunoSEQ multiplex PCR, yet TCRdb's version contains in-frame clones alone and is incomplete. The repertoire holds hundreds of thousands of clones, more than 70% seen once, with 3% to 4% in the top ten. As for treatment: approximately 18 received Ad26.COV2.S at low or high dose, single or two shots; five or six received placebo; per-sample allocation not given. Samples analyzed were those drawn on day 63 after the first vaccine or placebo injection. The specimen comprised peripheral blood, sampled in a trial of Ad26.COV2.S vaccine versus placebo. These receptors were obtained from a person between 18 and 65 years old who received the Ad26.COV2.S COVID-19 vaccine or a placebo.

V usage is TRBV30 and J usage is TRBJ1-6, with 12 bases aligning to TRBD1. Per the germline V gene, CDR1 is GTSNPN and CDR2 is SVGIG (reference sequence). The V gene end was trimmed by 5 bases and the J gene end by 5 bases; junction bases not matched to a gene: 10. CDR3 length equals 17 residues. CDR3 in amino acids: CAWARGQGATNNSPLHF. CDR3 sequence (DNA): TGTGCCTGGGCCCGGGGACAGGGGGCGACGAATAATTCACCCCTCCACTTT.

The chain carries TRBV27 and TRBJ2-7, with D perhaps matching TRBD1 (5 bases). The CDR3 has 13 amino acids. Germline V gene lookup returns CDR1 MNHEY and CDR2 SMNVEV (reference sequence). The V and J ends lost 7 bases and 6 bases respectively, with 16 bases between them. CDR3 sequence reads: CASMGQGYGEQYF. CDR3 nucleotide sequence: TGTGCCAGCATGGGGCAGGGATATGGCGAGCAGTACTTC.

This clone appeared once. V usage is TRBV7-2 and J usage is TRBJ1-5; 7 bases match TRBD1. Germline V gene data show CDR1 as SGHTA and CDR2 as FQGNSA. This CDR3 comprises 17 residues. V shed 1 base, J shed 2 bases, and the junction held 8 bases outside the gene matches. DNA for the CDR3: TGTGCCAGCAGCTTAGAGAGAGGGGGCAATGGCAATCAGCCCCAGCATTTT. It translates to CASSLERGGNGNQPQHF.

The chain employs TRBV11-2 and TRBJ2-6; no definite D call. This CDR3 has 15 amino acids. Germline V gene sequence: CDR1 SGHAT, CDR2 FQNNGV. With 5 bases removed from V and 0 bases from J, the gap between germline ends came to 8 bases. The CDR3 DNA reads as TGTGCCAGCAGCCCTGGTTTCTCTGGGGCCAACGTCCTGACTTTC. It specifies CASSPGFSGANVLTF. Combining the CDR3 with reference TRBV11-2 and TRBJ2-6 gives the whole variable domain EAGVAQSPRYKIIEKRQSVAFWCNPISGHATLYWYQQILGQGPKLLIQFQNNGVVDDSQLPKDRFSAERLKGVDSTLKIQPAKLEDSAVYLCASSPGFSGANVLTFGAGSRLTVL.

This CDR3 reads CASSLLASALDTQYF. The CDR3 coding sequence is TGTGCCAGCAGCTTATTAGCTAGCGCATTAGATACGCAGTATTTT. The V gene is TRBV7-2, the J gene TRBJ2-3, with D maybe TRBD2 (6 bases). Looked up from germline, CDR1 is SGHTA and CDR2 is FQGNSA. V was trimmed by 2 bases and J by 5 bases, leaving 14 bases between them. This CDR3 is built from 15 residues.

This chain links TRBV3-1 (or the pseudogene TRBV3-2) with TRBJ1-5; D unresolved. The ends were cut back, 2 bases at V and 5 bases at J, with 7 bases in the middle. This CDR3 is built from 13 residues. Germline V CDR1 and CDR2: LGHDT, YNNKEL (reference sequence). The CDR3 loop is CASSQQADQPQHF. The CDR3 region has the DNA TGTGCCAGCAGCCAACAGGCCGATCAGCCCCAGCATTTT.

This chain links TRBV6-2 or TRBV6-3 with TRBJ1-5; TRBD1 agrees at 10 bases. This CDR3 is built from 17 residues. V shed 6 bases and J 0 bases; nucleotides not matched to a gene: 8. The germline V gene has CDR1 MNHEY and CDR2 SVGEGT. The CDR3 nucleotides read TGTGCCAGCAGCAACACCGGGACAGGGGCTAGCAATCAGCCCCAGCATTTT. Its protein product is CASSNTGTGASNQPQHF.

This sequence joins TRBV4-1 and TRBJ2-1; D is unresolved. V was cut by 0 bases and J by 6 bases, with 9 bases left in between. Germline V gives CDR1 MGHRA, CDR2 YSYEKL. The CDR3 covers 14 residues. CDR3 DNA sequence: TGCGCCAGCAGCCAAGAGTTCAGTTCCAATGAGCAGTTCTTC. As protein: CASSQEFSSNEQFF.

This clone is a singleton in its sample. This chain connects TRBV7-9 to TRBJ1-3; no definite D call. This CDR3 has 16 residues. Germline loops: CDR1 SEHNR, CDR2 FQNEAQ (reference sequence). V dropped 2 bases and J dropped 0 bases, with 11 bases sitting between them. Here the CDR3 DNA reads TGTGCCAGCAGCTTACCGGACGGGAGCTCTGGAAACACCATATATTTT. Translation gives CASSLPDGSSGNTIYF.

V and J are TRBV6-2 or TRBV6-3 and TRBJ1-1; TRBD1 matches 8 bases. The CDR3 has 16 residues. Germline V gene lookup returns CDR1 MNHEY and CDR2 SVGEGT. Trimming took 2 bases from V and 7 from J; bases not matched to a gene: 12. CDR3 DNA sequence: TGTGCCAGCAGTTACCCCCCGGACAGGGTAGGAGATGAAGCTTTCTTT. This codes for CASSYPPDRVGDEAFF.

V gene TRBV5-1 combines with J gene TRBJ1-3; possible D gene TRBD1, 5 bases. CDR1 is SGHRS and CDR2 is YFSETQ in the germline V gene. The germline V and J ends were trimmed by 4 bases and 1 base, with 9 bases remaining between them. CDR3 size: 14 residues. The CDR3 sequence: CASSGGASGNTIYF. As DNA, the CDR3 is TGCGCCAGCAGCGGAGGGGCTTCTGGAAACACCATATATTTT. Full variable domain (missing parts from reference TRBV5-1 and TRBJ1-3): KAGVTQTPRYLIKTRGQQVTLSCSPISGHRSVSWYQQTPGQGLQFLFEYFSETQRNKGNFPGRFSGRQFSNSRSEMNVSTLELGDSALYLCASSGGASGNTIYFGEGSWLTVV.

The chain is built from TRBV14 and TRBJ2-2; D gene ambiguous. The germline gives CDR1 SGHDN, CDR2 FVKESK. V was shortened by 2 bases and J by 2 bases, with 18 bases between the two germline ends. This CDR3 region has 18 residues. The CDR3: CASSQPPHSHRNTGELFF. The CDR3 nucleotides read TGTGCCAGCAGCCAACCCCCACATTCCCACAGAAACACCGGGGAGCTGTTTTTT.

The V call is TRBV2, the J call TRBJ1-1; D may be TRBD1 (5 bases). The CDR3 is 17 amino acids. The germline V gene encodes CDR1 SNHLY and CDR2 FYNNEI. With 7 bases removed from V and 1 base from J, the gap between germline ends came to 22 bases. CDR3 bases: TGTGCCAGCATCGGAAACGCAGGGAACCTCCCGAACACTGAAGCTTTCTTT. Translation: CASIGNAGNLPNTEAFF.

V is TRBV30 and J is TRBJ1-4; 7 nucleotides line up with TRBD1. The trim removed 5 bases at V and 0 bases at J, leaving 6 bases unmatched. Per the germline V gene, CDR1 is GTSNPN and CDR2 is SVGIG (reference sequence). There are 15 residues in the CDR3. The CDR3: CAWARQGPTNEKLFF. CDR3 coding DNA: TGTGCCTGGGCCCGACAGGGTCCAACTAATGAAAAACTGTTTTTT.

This clone was seen a handful of times. The chain uses TRBV6-2 or TRBV6-3 and TRBJ2-3, with D uncertain. Trimming pared 6 bases from V and 0 bases from J, leaving 4 bases between. Germline assignment: CDR1 MNHEY and CDR2 SVGEGT. The CDR3 is 12 residues long. The CDR3 sequence is CASSPSTDTQYF. The CDR3 DNA reads TGTGCCAGCAGCCCTAGCACAGATACGCAGTATTTT.

The rearrangement uses TRBV11-2 and TRBJ2-1; 15 nucleotides agree with TRBD2. This CDR3 has 15 residues. V lost 5 bases and J lost 7; bases outside the gene matches: 3. Germline V lookup: CDR1 SGHAT, CDR2 FQNNGV. The CDR3 is CASSLGLAGGNEQFF. The CDR3 DNA sequence: TGTGCCAGCAGCCTGGGACTAGCGGGAGGTAATGAGCAGTTCTTC. The full variable domain, in which reference TRBV11-2 and TRBJ2-1 provide the parts outside the CDR3, is EAGVAQSPRYKIIEKRQSVAFWCNPISGHATLYWYQQILGQGPKLLIQFQNNGVVDDSQLPKDRFSAERLKGVDSTLKIQPAKLEDSAVYLCASSLGLAGGNEQFFGPGTRLTVL.

This chain joins TRBV5-1 and TRBJ1-5; D possibly corresponds to TRBD1 (5 bases). V lost 0 bases, J lost 5 bases, and 12 bases lay in between. The CDR3 loop spans 15 amino acids. Germline-derived CDR1 and CDR2 are SGHRS and YFSETQ. CDR3 amino acids: CASSLVLGGHQPQHF. CDR3 sequence (DNA): TGCGCCAGCAGCTTGGTACTCGGGGGTCATCAGCCCCAGCATTTT.

The rearrangement links TRBV5-1 to TRBJ1-1, with D possibly TRBD1 on 5 matching bases. This CDR3 is 14 amino acids long. Trimming took 5 bases from V and 0 from J, leaving 11 bases between them. Germline CDR1 is SGHRS and CDR2 is YFSETQ. The CDR3 is CASRGTALNTEAFF. In DNA, the CDR3 is TGCGCCAGCAGGGGGACCGCCCTGAACACTGAAGCTTTCTTT.

The chain is built from TRBV18 and TRBJ2-7; D possibly corresponds to TRBD2 (5 bases). The CDR3 extends over 13 amino acids. V lost 2 bases to trimming and J lost 1 base, with 6 bases between them. Germline values: CDR1 KGHSH, CDR2 LQKENI. CDR3 residues: CASSPGESYEQYF. The CDR3 nucleotides are TGTGCCAGCTCACCAGGGGAGTCCTACGAGCAGTACTTC.

The sample holds one count of this clone. The chain joins TRBV5-6 to TRBJ1-2; TRBD1 matches at 8 bases. V was pared by 3 bases and J by 2 bases, with 9 bases of the junction left unmatched. CDR3 length: 16 residues. Per germline, CDR1 SGHDT and CDR2 YYEEEE. CDR3 sequence: CASSYLRQGTNYGYTF. CDR3 DNA: TGTGCCAGCAGCTACCTACGACAGGGGACGAACTATGGCTACACCTTC.

The chain combines TRBV5-5 with TRBJ1-1, with D maybe TRBD1 (6 bases). CDR3 length equals 15 residues. Germline V gene sequence: CDR1 SGHKS, CDR2 YYEKEE (reference sequence). V dropped 4 bases and J dropped 7 bases, with 20 bases sitting between them. The CDR3 sequence is CASSHEGARGREAFF. CDR3 DNA: TGTGCCAGCAGCCATGAAGGCGCCAGGGGTCGTGAAGCTTTCTTT.